Each of the 23 T cell receptor beta chains below was sequenced from the same sample in a study of T-cell memory formation after mild COVID-19. MiXCR, applied by TCRdb to the 5' RACE reads, yields one record per CDR3 protein. The sample contains tens of thousands of distinct CDR3 sequences, 15% to 20% of which appear only once. The sample consisted of PBMCs or a T cell subset sorted from them (not recorded which). Receptor source: an adult who had mild COVID-19 (a few samples of this study predate the infection). Cell type and time point are not known.

The V and J genes are TRBV7-9 and TRBJ2-7; D perhaps matches TRBD2 (6 bases). Germline CDR1 is SEHNR and CDR2 is FQNEAQ (reference sequence). The CDR3 totals 12 residues. V lost 8 bases, J lost 3 bases, and 11 bases lay in between. CDR3 protein: CASGGTDYEQYF. The CDR3 coding sequence is TGTGCCAGCGGGGGGACTGACTACGAGCAGTACTTC.

There are many counts of this clonotype. V and J are TRBV27 and TRBJ1-1; 7 positions match TRBD1. From germline, CDR1 is MNHEY and CDR2 SMNVEV (reference sequence). The ends lost 0 bases at V and 6 bases at J; junction bases unmatched: 4. The CDR3 spans 14 residues. The CDR3 DNA follows: TGTGCCAGCAGTTTATCGACAGGGTACGCTGAAGCTTTCTTT. It translates to CASSLSTGYAEAFF.

This clonotype was detected ten times or more. The rearrangement joins TRBV30 to TRBJ2-7, with 7 bases lining up with TRBD2. The CDR3 is 13 residues long. Unmatched junction bases numbered 9, after V lost 1 base and J lost 9 bases. Germline CDR1 is GTSNPN and CDR2 is SVGIG (reference sequence). The CDR3 here is CAWSESGGLGQYF. For the CDR3, the DNA is TGTGCCTGGAGTGAGTCGGGGGGACTGGGGCAGTACTTC.

This clonotype showed up many times. The chain carries TRBV24-1 and TRBJ2-3, with D possibly matching TRBD1 (6 bases). V was shortened by 4 bases and J by 3 bases, with 10 bases between the two germline ends. Germline V CDR1 and CDR2: KGHDR, SFDVKD. The CDR3 is 14 amino acids. CDR3 nucleotide sequence: TGTGCCACCAGTGACCCCAGGGGAACAGATACGCAGTATTTT. It is translated as CATSDPRGTDTQYF.

The rearrangement joins TRBV7-2 to TRBJ2-5; 10 nucleotides agree with TRBD2. The CDR3 length is 14 residues. CDR1 is SGHTA, CDR2 FQGNSA, per germline. J was trimmed by 5 bases and V by 4 bases; bases with no gene match: 4. CDR3 DNA sequence: TGTGCCAGCAGCTCGGGACTAGCGTTGGAGACCCAGTACTTC. This gives the protein CASSSGLALETQYF.

V and J are TRBV5-8 and TRBJ1-5; D is undetermined. Trimming cost V 2 bases and J 5 bases, with 14 bases left between them. Germline loops: CDR1 SGHTS, CDR2 YDEGEE. The CDR3 covers 15 residues. This chain's CDR3 is CASSFFPSGDQPQHF. As DNA, the CDR3 is TGTGCCAGCAGCTTTTTTCCGTCTGGCGATCAGCCCCAGCATTTT.

This clonotype was detected ten times or more. This chain's CDR3 is CATSDRQGISTTGELFF. In nucleotides, the CDR3 is TGTGCCACCAGTGACCGACAGGGTATCTCGACCACCGGGGAGCTGTTTTTT. The chain recombines TRBV24-1 with TRBJ2-2; 7 bases fit TRBD1. Germline V CDR1 and CDR2: KGHDR, SFDVKD. V was clipped by 4 bases and J by 4 bases; unmatched bases: 11. CDR3 length equals 17 residues.

This clonotype has a count of ten or more. The gene calls are TRBV5-5 and TRBJ1-2; D remains ambiguous. V was cut by 2 bases and J by 3 bases, with 8 bases left in between. Germline loops: CDR1 SGHKS, CDR2 YYEKEE (reference sequence). The CDR3 loop spans 13 amino acids. CDR3 in amino acids: CASSLSEDYGYTF. The CDR3 DNA sequence: TGTGCCAGCAGCTTATCAGAGGACTATGGCTACACCTTC. The complete variable domain, with remaining parts taken from reference TRBV5-5 and TRBJ1-2, reads DAGVTQSPTHLIKTRGQQVTLRCSPISGHKSVSWYQQVLGQGPQFIFQYYEKEERGRGNFPDRFSARQFPNYSSELNVNALLLGDSALYLCASSLSEDYGYTFGSGTRLTVV.

This clonotype appeared many times. The chain has TRBV12-3 or TRBV12-4 and TRBJ1-1; D uncertain. Trimming removed 5 bases from V and 0 bases from J, with 10 bases in between. The CDR3 totals 14 residues. DNA of the CDR3: TGTGCCAGCAGTACCTCCGGACTGAACACTGAAGCTTTCTTT. It translates to CASSTSGLNTEAFF.

This clonotype came up once. The chain is built from TRBV15 and TRBJ2-3; a weak D match, TRBD1 (6 bases). Matching the DNA end better, TRBJ1-5 makes the J call doubtful. Germline V gene data show CDR1 as LNHNV and CDR2 as YYDKDF (reference sequence). The CDR3 extends over 13 amino acids. CDR3 loop: CATTAGGLGTQHF. CDR3 in DNA: TGTGCCACCACGGCGGGGGGGCTGGGTACGCAGCATTTT.

This clonotype was recorded at least ten times. V is TRBV20-1 and J is TRBJ2-3, with D unresolved. Germline V gene lookup returns CDR1 DFQATT and CDR2 SNEGSKA (reference sequence). V was clipped by 6 bases and J by 3 bases, with 19 bases between them. The CDR3 is made up of 15 amino acids. CDR3 sequence reads: CSARSAMGMTDTQYF. DNA of the CDR3: TGCAGTGCAAGAAGCGCGATGGGGATGACAGATACGCAGTATTTT.

At least ten counts were recorded for this clonotype. J is TRBJ2-1 and V is TRBV12-3 or TRBV12-4; 10 bases agree with TRBD1. The CDR3 extends over 13 amino acids. The ends lost 1 base at V and 11 bases at J; junction bases unmatched: 2. CDR3 region: CASSLGTGGKQFF. The DNA of the CDR3 is TGTGCCAGCAGTTTAGGGACAGGGGGTAAGCAGTTCTTC.

In this sample, this clonotype turned up many times. V gene TRBV5-1 combines with J gene TRBJ2-3; D gene unclear. The CDR3 totals 12 residues. V gave up 5 bases and J gave up 6 bases, with 10 bases separating them. Germline assignment: CDR1 SGHRS and CDR2 YFSETQ. The CDR3 loop reads CASRLRGDTQYF. In DNA form, the CDR3 reads TGCGCCAGCAGGCTGCGTGGCGATACGCAGTATTTT.

This clonotype was counted ten times or more. The rearrangement links TRBV6-2 or TRBV6-3 to TRBJ2-3; D remains unclear. V gave up 2 bases and J gave up 6 bases, with 3 bases separating them. The V gene's germline CDR1 is MNHEY and CDR2 SVGEGT. CDR3 length: 11 residues. The CDR3 DNA reads as TGTGCCAGCAGTTACCCTGATACGCAGTATTTT. Translating it yields CASSYPDTQYF.

This clonotype was seen ten or more times. The chain uses TRBV4-3 and TRBJ1-1, with a weak D call TRBD1 (5 bases). V was trimmed by 3 bases and J by 5 bases, leaving 10 bases between them. CDR3 length equals 13 residues. The germline gives CDR1 LGHNA, CDR2 YSLEER. CDR3 sequence reads: CASSQSGVTEAFF. The CDR3 DNA reads TGCGCCAGCAGCCAGTCGGGGGTGACTGAAGCTTTCTTT.

The table lists this clonotype with a few counts. This chain connects TRBV19 to TRBJ2-1, with TRBD2 identical over 13 bases. CDR3 size: 18 residues. In germline, CDR1 is LNHDA, CDR2 SQIVND (reference sequence). The J segment lost 0 bases and the V segment lost 5 bases, leaving 7 bases of the junction unmatched. The CDR3 bases are TGTGCCAGTAGTTTTAGGACTAGCGGGGGCAGCTCCTACAATGAGCAGTTCTTC. Its translation is CASSFRTSGGSSYNEQFF.

The chain uses TRBV7-9 and TRBJ2-2; D unresolved. V was shortened by 7 bases and J by 2 bases, with 11 bases between the two germline ends. Germline-derived CDR1 and CDR2 are SEHNR and FQNEAQ (reference sequence). This CDR3 is 14 amino acids long. The CDR3 DNA sequence: TGTGCCAGCACGAGGACCCAAAACACCGGGGAGCTGTTTTTT. Protein product: CASTRTQNTGELFF.

The table lists this clonotype with many counts. V is TRBV6-2 or TRBV6-3 and J is TRBJ2-7; 7 bases match TRBD2. The V gene's germline CDR1 is MNHEY and CDR2 SVGEGT. V shed 6 bases, J shed 2 bases, and the junction held 7 bases outside the gene matches. The CDR3 totals 14 residues. The CDR3 DNA reads TGTGCCAGCAGCCATAGCGGGCTTACCTACGAGCAGTACTTC. This translates into CASSHSGLTYEQYF.

Ten or more counts support this clonotype. The gene calls are TRBV5-1 and TRBJ1-1; D is undetermined. Trimming took off 3 bases at V and 0 bases at J, with 12 bases between the two ends. This CDR3 region has 15 residues. Looked up from germline, CDR1 is SGHRS and CDR2 is YFSETQ. The CDR3 nucleotides read TGCGCCAGCAGCTCAATGGCTGGACTGAACACTGAAGCTTTCTTT. Translated, it gives CASSSMAGLNTEAFF.

This chain uses TRBV19 with TRBJ2-7; 7 bases line up with TRBD1. The CDR3 length is 14 residues. Germline loops: CDR1 LNHDA, CDR2 SQIVND (reference sequence). With 6 bases clipped from V and 0 bases from J, the junction kept 5 bases outside the gene matches. The CDR3 coding sequence is TGTGCCAGTAGGGGGACAGAGAGCTCCTACGAGCAGTACTTC. Translating it yields CASRGTESSYEQYF.

This clonotype was observed a single time. V usage is TRBV7-9 and J usage is TRBJ1-2, with 9 positions matching TRBD1. V lost 2 bases and J lost 3; bases outside the gene matches: 7. This CDR3 has 16 residues. CDR1 is SEHNR, CDR2 FQNEAQ, per germline (reference sequence). This chain's CDR3 is CASSLYGTGSHYGYTF. The CDR3 region has the DNA TGTGCCAGCAGCTTATATGGGACAGGGTCCCACTATGGCTACACCTTC.

This clonotype showed up many times. This sequence joins TRBV7-9 and TRBJ1-4, with D hard to call. There are 14 residues in the CDR3. V was trimmed by 4 bases and J by 0 bases, leaving 6 bases between them. Germline V CDR1 and CDR2: SEHNR, FQNEAQ (reference sequence). The CDR3 here is CASSWAATNEKLFF. CDR3 bases: TGTGCCAGCAGCTGGGCAGCAACTAATGAAAAACTGTTTTTT.

This clonotype was recorded at least ten times. The chain combines TRBV15 with TRBJ2-1; TRBD1 matches at 7 bases. The CDR3 is 15 amino acids. Trimming cost V 1 base and J 5 bases; bases outside gene matches: 5. CDR1 is LNHNV, CDR2 YYDKDF, per germline (reference sequence). The DNA of the CDR3 is TGTGCCACCAGCAGAGGAAGACAGGGCCACAATGAGCAGTTCTTC. This codes for CATSRGRQGHNEQFF.